The present T cell receptor beta chain was sequenced within a study of CXCR3-negative and CXCR3-positive naive CD8 T cells. Regarding the study as a whole: For the naive subsets, surface CD5 was similar, and TCR strength was inferred from TRB CDR3 properties. Much lower diversity was found in memory CD8+ cells, while both naive subsets had comparably high diversity.

Libraries were UMI-labeled 5' RACE TRB cDNA. TCRdb re-analyzed the 5' RACE reads; it lists each CDR3 protein once, without DNA. The sample has about 46,000 distinct CDR3 sequences, and its top ten clones hold roughly 2.4%. The CDR3 consists of 15 residues. Germline lookup yields CDR1 DFQATT and CDR2 SNEGSKA (reference sequence). A remark on this clonotype: The antigen remains undetermined.

This TCR was recovered from a human donor in good health. Some clones in this sample may be carry-over from other donors' samples. The V and J genes are TRBV20-1 and TRBJ2-1; with no DNA, the TCRdb D assignment of TRBD2 cannot be verified. Sequenced: naive CXCR3- CD8+ T cells from blood. Indicated subset: CD45RO-CCR7+CD27+CD95- naive CD8+ T cells lacking CXCR3 (TNR3-). The CDR3: CSARPLAGIYNEQFF.